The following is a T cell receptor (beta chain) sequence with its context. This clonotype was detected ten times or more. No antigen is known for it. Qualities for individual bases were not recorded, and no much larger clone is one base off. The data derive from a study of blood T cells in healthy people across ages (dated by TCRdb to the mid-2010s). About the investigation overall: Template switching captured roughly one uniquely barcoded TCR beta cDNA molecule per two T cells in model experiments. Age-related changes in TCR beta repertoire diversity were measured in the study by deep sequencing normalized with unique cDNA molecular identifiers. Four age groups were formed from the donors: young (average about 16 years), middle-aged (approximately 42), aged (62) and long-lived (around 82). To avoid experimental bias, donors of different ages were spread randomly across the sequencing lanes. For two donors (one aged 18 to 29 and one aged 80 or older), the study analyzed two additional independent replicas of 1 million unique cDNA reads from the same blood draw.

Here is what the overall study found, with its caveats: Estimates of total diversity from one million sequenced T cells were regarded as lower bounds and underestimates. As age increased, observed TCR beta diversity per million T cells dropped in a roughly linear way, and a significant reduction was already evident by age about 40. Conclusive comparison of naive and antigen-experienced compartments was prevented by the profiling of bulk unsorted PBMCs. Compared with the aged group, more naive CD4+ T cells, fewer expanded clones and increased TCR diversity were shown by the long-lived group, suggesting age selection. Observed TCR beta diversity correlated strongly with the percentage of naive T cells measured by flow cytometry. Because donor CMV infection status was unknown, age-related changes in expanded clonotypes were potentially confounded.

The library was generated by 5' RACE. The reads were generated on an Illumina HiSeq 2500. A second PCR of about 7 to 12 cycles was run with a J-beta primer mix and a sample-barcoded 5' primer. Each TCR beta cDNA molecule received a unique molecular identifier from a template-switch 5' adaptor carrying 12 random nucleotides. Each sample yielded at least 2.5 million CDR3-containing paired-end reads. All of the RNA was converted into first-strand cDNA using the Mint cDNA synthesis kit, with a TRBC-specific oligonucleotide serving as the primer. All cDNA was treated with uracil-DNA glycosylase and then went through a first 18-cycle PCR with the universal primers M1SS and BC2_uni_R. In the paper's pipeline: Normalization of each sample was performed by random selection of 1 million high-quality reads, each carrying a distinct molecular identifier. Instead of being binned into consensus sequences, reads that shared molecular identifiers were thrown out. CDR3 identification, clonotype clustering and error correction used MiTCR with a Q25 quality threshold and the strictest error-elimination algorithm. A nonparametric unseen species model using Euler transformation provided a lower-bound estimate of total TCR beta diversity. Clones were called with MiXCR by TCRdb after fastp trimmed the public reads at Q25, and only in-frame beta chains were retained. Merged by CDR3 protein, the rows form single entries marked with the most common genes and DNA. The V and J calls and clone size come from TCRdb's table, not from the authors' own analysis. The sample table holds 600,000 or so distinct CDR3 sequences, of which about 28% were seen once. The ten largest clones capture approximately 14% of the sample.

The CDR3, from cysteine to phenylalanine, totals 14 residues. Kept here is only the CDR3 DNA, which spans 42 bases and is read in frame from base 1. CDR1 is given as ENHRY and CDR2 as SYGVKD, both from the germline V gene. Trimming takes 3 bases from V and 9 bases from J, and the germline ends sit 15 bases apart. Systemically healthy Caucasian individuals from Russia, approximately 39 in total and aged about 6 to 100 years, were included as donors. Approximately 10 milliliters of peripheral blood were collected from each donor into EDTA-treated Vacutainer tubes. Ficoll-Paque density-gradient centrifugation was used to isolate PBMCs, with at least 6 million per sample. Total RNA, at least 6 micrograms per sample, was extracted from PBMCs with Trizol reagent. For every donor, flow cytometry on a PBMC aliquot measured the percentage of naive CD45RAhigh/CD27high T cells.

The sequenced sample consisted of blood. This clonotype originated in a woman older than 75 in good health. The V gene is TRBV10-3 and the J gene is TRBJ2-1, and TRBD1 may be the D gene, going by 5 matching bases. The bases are TGTGCCATCAGTGATACAGGACGGATCAGTGAGCAGTTCTTC. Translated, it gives CAISDTGRISEQFF.